The sample holds a few counts of the clone carrying this TCR beta chain. Its antigen is currently unknown. The CDR3 runs 14 residues. J was trimmed by 6 bases and V by 3 bases; bases with no gene match: 7. The germline CDR1 and CDR2 sequences are SGHAT and FQDESV (reference sequence). Using RNA transcripts, the TCR beta CDR3 regions were amplified. RT-PCR with HTBI primers came first, then second-round multiplex PCR. TCRdb ran MiXCR on the multiplex PCR reads and lists one entry per CDR3 protein. The sample has more than 550,000 distinct CDR3 sequences, about 40% seen once; the top ten hold over 2.5%. The entry originates in a study of Graves' ophthalmopathy and Graves' hyperthyroidism. General study findings and limits: This model predicted ophthalmopathy progression (sensitivity around 71%, specificity approximately 77%). Most thyroid clonotypes expanded beyond 0.001 frequency were also found in blood.

Clinical symptoms and serum thyroxine were used for diagnosis; TRAb, thyroid ultrasound and orbital computed tomography were also relied on. This TCR was sampled from an adult man with Graves' ophthalmopathy. J is TRBJ2-7 and V is TRBV11-1; 8 bases are shared with TRBD1. Specimen: peripheral blood. The CDR3 sequence is CASSLDRVGGEQYF. The CDR3 DNA reads TGTGCCAGCAGCTTGGACAGGGTAGGTGGCGAGCAGTACTTC.